The source of this T cell receptor beta chain is a study of spatial heterogeneity in lung cancer. On each TCR cDNA molecule, a unique molecular identifier was present. TCRdb re-analysed the 5' RACE reads in MiXCR, keeping a single row per CDR3 protein. The table shows tens of thousands of distinct CDR3 sequences, with approximately 6.8% occurring only once. This clonotype has at least ten counts. The CDR3 loop spans 19 amino acids. Germline V gene data show CDR1 as MNHEY and CDR2 as SVGEGT. Trimming took off 2 bases at V and 4 bases at J, with 26 bases between the two ends. The time point denotes: sample taken at primary tumor resection. A total of around 72 untreated early-stage non-small cell lung cancer patients served as donors.

The V gene is TRBV6-2 or TRBV6-3, the J gene TRBJ1-1; D remains unclear. The specimen was PBMCs, collected at surgery. This receptor was taken from a female donor with early-stage non-small cell lung cancer. The CDR3 DNA reads TGTGCCAGCAGTTACGTTTTCCCGGCTCCCAATGGGGAGGGCACTGAAGCTTTCTTT. Translating it yields CASSYVFPAPNGEGTEAFF.